The clone carrying this T cell receptor beta chain was recorded at least ten times. The antigen remains undetermined. This sample was taken from a study of neurological immune-mediated disorders. About the research overall: Of the multiple sclerosis patients, some 34 in total, roughly 30 were relapsing-remitting and 3 were secondary progressive. Study-level points and caveats: On phylogenetic grouping, the repertoires of 18 of 34 multiple sclerosis patients fell within one related-CDR3 cluster, constituting a possible signature. HTLV-1-associated myelopathy had the most TCR clonal expansion, while multiple sclerosis had the least, a level that fell below healthy controls.

A single run covered 15-18 subjects with over 200 million TCR-beta sequences. TCRdb reprocessed the 5' RACE reads via MiXCR and lists one record per CDR3 protein. The data contain tens of thousands of distinct CDR3 sequences, roughly 4.4% of them singletons. The CDR3 runs 13 residues. V was trimmed by 7 bases and J by 0 bases, leaving 7 bases between them. This TCR was recovered from a woman aged 55-75 years with multiple sclerosis. The J gene is TRBJ1-3, the V gene TRBV12-3 or TRBV12-4; D is uncertain. Input material: PBMCs. The CDR3 bases are TGTGCCAGCACCACCAGCTCTGGAAACACCATATATTTT. This codes for CASTTSSGNTIYF.